These T cell receptor beta chains were read from a single sample in a study of shared clonotypes between healthy human individuals. Profiling relied on immunoSEQ multiplex PCR, and the TCRdb table lists in-frame clones only, not all of them. The data contain about 2.1 million clones, more than 85% of them singletons. Sequenced material: naive CD8+ T cells from PBMCs. Receptor source: a man aged 18 to 30 in good health. Some clones in this sample may be carry-over from other donors' samples. Each CDR3 is given with its conserved first and last residue. The D gene is left open where the match is weak. Size is omitted from some rows. Given values are once, few, many or a class for expanded clones.

.	TRBV19	TRBD2	TRBJ2-1	CASNTGTSEYNEQFF	TGTGCCAGTAACACCGGGACTAGCGAGTACAATGAGCAGTTCTTC
.	TRBV29-1	.	TRBJ1-4	CSVEDHISGLFF	TGCAGCGTTGAGGACCACATCTCAGGACTGTTTTTT
.	TRBV6-5	.	TRBJ2-7	CASSQPGESSYEQYF	TGTGCCAGCAGCCAACCAGGGGAGAGCTCCTACGAGCAGTACTTC
.	TRBV5-4	.	TRBJ2-7	CASSLKREKLAYEQYF	TGTGCCAGCAGCTTGAAGCGTGAAAAACTAGCCTACGAGCAGTACTTC
.	TRBV28	.	TRBJ1-5	CASSSQDLGNQPQHF	TGTGCCAGCAGTTCACAGGACTTGGGCAATCAGCCCCAGCATTTT
once	TRBV9	TRBD2	TRBJ2-1	CASSVGEGHYNEQFF	TGTGCCAGCAGCGTAGGGGAGGGCCACTACAATGAGCAGTTCTTC
.	TRBV7-2	TRBD2	TRBJ2-1	CASSSDPRLASSYNEQFF	TGTGCCAGCAGTAGCGATCCTAGACTAGCGTCCTCCTACAATGAGCAGTTCTTC
.	TRBV7-9	.	TRBJ2-1	CASSLSARTGNEQFF	TGTGCCAGCAGCTTATCTGCTCGGACCGGCAATGAGCAGTTCTTC
.	TRBV7-3	TRBD1	TRBJ1-2	CASSLLRGRSYGYTF	TGTGCCAGCAGCTTACTAAGGGGGCGAAGTTATGGCTACACCTTC
.	TRBV28	.	TRBJ1-3	CASSLPSRSGNTIYF	TGTGCCAGCAGTTTACCCAGCCGCTCTGGAAACACCATATATTTT
.	TRBV6-1	.	TRBJ2-5	CASSEARETQYF	TGTGCCAGCAGTGAAGCGCGCGAGACCCAGTACTTC
.	TRBV28	.	TRBJ2-7	CASSGGQRVHFYEQYF	TGTGCCAGCAGTGGAGGTCAGCGGGTTCATTTCTACGAGCAGTACTTC
.	TRBV27	TRBD1	TRBJ1-2	CASSLYPQDRARLMGGYTF	TGTGCCAGCAGTTTATATCCGCAGGACAGGGCAAGGCTCATGGGGGGCTACACCTTC
.	TRBV10-3	TRBD2	TRBJ2-3	CAISDPPRVAGGADTQYF	TGTGCCATCAGTGACCCCCCGCGGGTAGCGGGAGGCGCAGATACGCAGTATTTT
.	TRBV6-1	.	TRBJ1-1	CASSEARLVLRTEAFF	TGTGCCAGCAGTGAAGCGAGACTAGTCCTGAGGACTGAAGCTTTCTTT
.	TRBV27	TRBD1	TRBJ2-7	CASSRRGQRSYEQYF	TGTGCCAGCAGTAGACGGGGACAGAGATCCTACGAGCAGTACTTC
.	TRBV11-2	.	TRBJ2-1	CASSLERGGEQFF	TGTGCCAGCAGCTTAGAAAGGGGGGGTGAGCAGTTCTTC
.	TRBV13	TRBD1	TRBJ2-2	CASSLGGTGGASAGELFF	TGTGCCAGCAGCTTGGGAGGGACAGGGGGCGCAAGTGCCGGGGAGCTGTTTTTT
.	TRBV5-4	.	TRBJ1-1	CATKRGGDTEAFF	TGTGCCACCAAAAGAGGGGGGGACACTGAAGCTTTCTTT
.	TRBV28	TRBD1	TRBJ2-4	CASSMDREGLLAKNIQYF	TGTGCCAGCAGTATGGACAGGGAAGGGCTCCTAGCCAAAAACATTCAGTACTTC
.	TRBV6-5	.	TRBJ2-3	CASSYRPVPSTDTQYF	TGTGCCAGCAGTTACAGGCCTGTCCCTAGCACAGATACGCAGTATTTT
.	TRBV13	TRBD1	TRBJ2-2	CASSPETGHSGELFF	TGTGCCAGCAGCCCGGAGACAGGGCATAGCGGGGAGCTGTTTTTT
once	TRBV13	.	TRBJ2-2	CASSPRTDAGELFF	TGTGCCAGCAGCCCGAGGACCGACGCCGGGGAGCTGTTTTTT
.	TRBV19	.	TRBJ1-5	CASRSGRQPQHF	TGTGCCAGTAGATCCGGGAGGCAGCCCCAGCATTTT
.	TRBV11-2	.	TRBJ2-3	CASSLDVNLQRTQYF	TGTGCCAGCAGCTTAGATGTAAACCTTCAAAGAACGCAGTATTTT